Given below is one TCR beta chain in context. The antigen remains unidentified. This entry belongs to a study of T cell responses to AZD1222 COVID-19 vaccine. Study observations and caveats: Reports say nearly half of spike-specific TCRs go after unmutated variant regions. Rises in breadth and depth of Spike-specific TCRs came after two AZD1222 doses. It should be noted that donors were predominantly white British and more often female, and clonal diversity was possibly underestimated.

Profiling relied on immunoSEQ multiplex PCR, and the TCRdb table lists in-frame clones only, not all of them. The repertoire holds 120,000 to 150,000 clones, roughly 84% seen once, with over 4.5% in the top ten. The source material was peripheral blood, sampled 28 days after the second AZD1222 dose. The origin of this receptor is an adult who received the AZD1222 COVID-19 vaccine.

CDR3 in amino acids: CASSQDPGSGANVLTF. The DNA for the CDR3 is TGTGCCAGCAGCCAAGATCCGGGCTCTGGGGCCAACGTCCTGACTTTC. This chain links TRBV3-1 (or the pseudogene TRBV3-2) with TRBJ2-6; D gene uncertain. This CDR3 is 16 amino acids long. CDR1 is LGHDT and CDR2 is YNNKEL in the germline V gene (reference sequence). V gave up 0 bases and J gave up 0 bases, with 6 bases separating them.